The T cell receptor beta chain described here comes from a study of blood T cell repertoires in COVID-19. Libraries were prepared by immunoSEQ multiplex PCR; TCRdb keeps only in-frame clonotypes and omits some of them. The sample includes 360,000 or so clones, about nine tenths seen only once; the top ten take 3.9%. The CDR3 extends over 11 amino acids. CDR1 DFQATT and CDR2 SNEGSKA come from the germline V gene (reference sequence). V shed 6 bases and J shed 5 bases, with 10 bases lying between them. This TCR was recovered from a woman aged 60-75 years with COVID-19, enrolled during active disease. The specimen sequenced was peripheral blood. This rearrangement joins TRBV20-1 to TRBJ2-5; no clear D gene. CDR3 DNA: TGCAGTGCCCCATGGCGGGAGACCCAGTACTTC. As protein: CSAPWRETQYF.